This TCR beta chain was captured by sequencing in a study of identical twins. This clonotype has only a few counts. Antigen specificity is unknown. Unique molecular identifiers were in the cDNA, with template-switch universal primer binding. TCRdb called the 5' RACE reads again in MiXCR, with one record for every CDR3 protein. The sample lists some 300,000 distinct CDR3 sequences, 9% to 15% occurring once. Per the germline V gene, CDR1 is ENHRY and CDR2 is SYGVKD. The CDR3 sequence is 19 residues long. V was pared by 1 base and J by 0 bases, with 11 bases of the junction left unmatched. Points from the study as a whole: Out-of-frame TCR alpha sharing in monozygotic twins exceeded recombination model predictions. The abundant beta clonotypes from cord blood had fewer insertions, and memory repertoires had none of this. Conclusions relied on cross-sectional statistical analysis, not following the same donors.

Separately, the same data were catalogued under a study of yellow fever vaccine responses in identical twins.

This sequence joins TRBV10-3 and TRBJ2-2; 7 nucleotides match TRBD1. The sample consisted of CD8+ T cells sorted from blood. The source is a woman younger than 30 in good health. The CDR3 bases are TGTGCCATCAGTGAGTTCAGTCAAGGGGGCGCCACGAACACCGGGGAGCTGTTTTTT. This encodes CAISEFSQGGATNTGELFF.